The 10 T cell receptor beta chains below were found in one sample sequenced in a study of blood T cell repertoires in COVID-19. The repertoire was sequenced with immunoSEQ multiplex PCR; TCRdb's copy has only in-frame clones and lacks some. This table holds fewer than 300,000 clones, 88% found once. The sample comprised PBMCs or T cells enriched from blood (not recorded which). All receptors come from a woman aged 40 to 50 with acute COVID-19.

CDR3 in DNA: TGTGCCAGCAGGAGCACGTCGAGGGGGCTGAACACTGAAGCTTTCTTT. It is translated as CASRSTSRGLNTEAFF. The chain combines TRBV2 with TRBJ1-1; the match to TRBD1 covers 7 bases. The CDR3 length is 16 residues. V dropped 6 bases and J dropped 0; count of bases not matched to a gene: 10. The germline V gene encodes CDR1 SNHLY and CDR2 FYNNEI.

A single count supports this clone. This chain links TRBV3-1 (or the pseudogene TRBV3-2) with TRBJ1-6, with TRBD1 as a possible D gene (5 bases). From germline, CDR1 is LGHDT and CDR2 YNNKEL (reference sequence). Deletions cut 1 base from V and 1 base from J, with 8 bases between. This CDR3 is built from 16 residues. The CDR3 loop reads CASSQGGGSYNSPLHF. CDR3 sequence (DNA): TGTGCCAGCAGCCAAGGGGGCGGATCCTATAATTCACCCCTCCACTTT.

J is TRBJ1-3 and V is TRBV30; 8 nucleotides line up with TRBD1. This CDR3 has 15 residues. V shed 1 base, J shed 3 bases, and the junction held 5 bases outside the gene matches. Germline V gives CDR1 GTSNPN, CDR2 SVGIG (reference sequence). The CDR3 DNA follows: TGTGCCTGGAGTGCCCCGGACAGGGTTGGAAACACCATATATTTT. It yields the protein CAWSAPDRVGNTIYF.

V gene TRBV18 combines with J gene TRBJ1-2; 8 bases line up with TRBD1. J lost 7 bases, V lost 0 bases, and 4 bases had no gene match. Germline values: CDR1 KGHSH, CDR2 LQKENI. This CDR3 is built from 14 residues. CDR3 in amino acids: CASSPPAGGGGYTF. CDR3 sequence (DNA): TGTGCCAGCTCACCACCTGCAGGGGGCGGTGGCTACACCTTC.

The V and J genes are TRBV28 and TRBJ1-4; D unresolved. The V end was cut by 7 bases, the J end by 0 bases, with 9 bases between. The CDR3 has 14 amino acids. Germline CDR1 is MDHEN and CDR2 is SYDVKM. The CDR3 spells CASTRVATNEKLFF. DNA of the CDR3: TGTGCCAGCACCCGGGTGGCAACTAATGAAAAACTGTTTTTT.

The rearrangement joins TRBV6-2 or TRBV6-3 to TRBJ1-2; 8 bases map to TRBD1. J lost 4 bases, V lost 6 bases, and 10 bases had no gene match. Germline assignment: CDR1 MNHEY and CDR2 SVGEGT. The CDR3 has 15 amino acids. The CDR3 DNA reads TGTGCCAGCAGCGTACCCCCCGGGACAGGCTATGGCTACACCTTC. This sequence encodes CASSVPPGTGYGYTF.

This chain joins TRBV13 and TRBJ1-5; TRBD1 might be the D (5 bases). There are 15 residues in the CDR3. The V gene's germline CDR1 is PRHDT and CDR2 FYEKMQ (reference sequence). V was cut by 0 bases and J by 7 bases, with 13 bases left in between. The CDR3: CASSLGRAGNQPQHF. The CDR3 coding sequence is TGTGCCAGCAGCTTAGGCCGGGCAGGGAACCAGCCCCAGCATTTT.

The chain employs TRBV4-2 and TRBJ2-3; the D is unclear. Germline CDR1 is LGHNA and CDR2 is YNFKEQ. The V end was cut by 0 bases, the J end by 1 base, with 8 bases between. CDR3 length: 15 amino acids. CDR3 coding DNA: TGTGCCAGCAGCCAAGAGCGATCTGGCACAGATACGCAGTATTTT. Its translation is CASSQERSGTDTQYF.

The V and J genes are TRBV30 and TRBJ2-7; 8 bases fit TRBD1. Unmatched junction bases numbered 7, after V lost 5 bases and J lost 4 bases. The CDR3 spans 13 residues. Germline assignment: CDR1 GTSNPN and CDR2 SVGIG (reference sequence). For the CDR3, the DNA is TGTGCCTGGGTCCGGGGGACAGGATACGAGCAGTACTTC. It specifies CAWVRGTGYEQYF.

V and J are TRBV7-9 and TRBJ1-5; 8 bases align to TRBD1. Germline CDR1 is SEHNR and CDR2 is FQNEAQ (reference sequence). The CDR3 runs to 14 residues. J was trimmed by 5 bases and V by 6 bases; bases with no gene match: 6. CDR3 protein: CASSSTGGDQPQHF. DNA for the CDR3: TGTGCCAGCAGTTCCACAGGGGGGGATCAGCCCCAGCATTTT.